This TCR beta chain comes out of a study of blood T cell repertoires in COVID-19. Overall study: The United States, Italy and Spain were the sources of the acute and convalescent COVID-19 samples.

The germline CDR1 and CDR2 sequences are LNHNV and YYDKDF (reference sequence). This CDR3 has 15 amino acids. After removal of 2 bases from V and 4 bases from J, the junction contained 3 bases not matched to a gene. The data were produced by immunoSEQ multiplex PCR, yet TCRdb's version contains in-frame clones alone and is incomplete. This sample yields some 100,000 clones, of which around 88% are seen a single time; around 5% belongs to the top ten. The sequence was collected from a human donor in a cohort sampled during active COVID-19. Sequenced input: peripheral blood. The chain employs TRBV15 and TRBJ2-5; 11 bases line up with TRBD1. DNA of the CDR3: TGTGCCACCAGCAGACCCGGACAGGGGGCAGAGACCCAGTACTTC. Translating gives CATSRPGQGAETQYF.